This entry is about one TCR beta chain. This specimen belongs to a study of blood T cell repertoires in COVID-19. Under the authors' procedure: How many nucleated cells were present was estimated from reference gene primer amplification. Clones were read by immunoSEQ multiplex PCR, and TCRdb kept only the in-frame ones, dropping some. From that table come the V and J calls and clone size; the DNA was used to work out D and trimming. The sample shows hundreds of thousands of clones, approximately 78% of them seen only once. Trimming left V 8 bases short and J 2 bases short, with 13 bases between. This CDR3 comprises 14 residues. The germline V gene has CDR1 SNHLY and CDR2 FYNNEI.

The chain is built from TRBV2 and TRBJ1-5; tentative D call: TRBD1 (6 bases). The sequenced sample consisted of PBMCs or T cells enriched from blood (not recorded which). This sequence was found in a man in his forties who had been exposed to COVID-19. The CDR3 spells CASLGGLGNQPQHF. The CDR3 DNA follows: TGTGCCAGCCTCGGGGGGCTGGGCAATCAGCCCCAGCATTTT.